Listed below are T cell receptor beta chains from one sample, sequenced in a study of glioma-infiltrating T cells. MiXCR, run by TCRdb on the multiplex PCR reads, gives a single entry per CDR3 protein. Among around 140,000 distinct CDR3 sequences listed, approximately 40% were seen once. Sample: glioma tissue, nonneoplastic brain tissue, or PBMCs (not recorded which). These receptors were taken from a human donor with low-grade glioma or glioblastoma, undergoing nonglioma brain surgery, or in good health (not recorded which). CDR3s leave out the opening cysteine and the closing phenylalanine or tryptophan. The order of the fields is D gene, V gene, CDR3 protein. D genes are given only for firm matches.

>NA|TRBV6-1
ASSDGLRNTEAF
>NA|TRBV6-1
ASSEWQTNTEAF
>NA|TRBV6-1
ASRLEGADTQY
>NA|TRBV27
ASSYQGTGNTIY
>NA|TRBV3-1
ASSQAPSDTEAF
>NA|TRBV6-1
ASSIQAGTDTQY
>NA|TRBV6-6
ASSYSLTDFSNEQF
>TRBD2|TRBV3-1
ASSQAGLAGADEQY
>NA|TRBV29-1
SVAWGVWGQY
>TRBD1|TRBV27
ASITLTGDRGYT
>NA|TRBV27
ASSLIGQNTEAF
>TRBD2|TRBV28
ASQTAGASGGGANVLT
>NA|TRBV4-1
ASSLAALNEQF
>NA|TRBV27
ASSLLRGEDTQY
>NA|TRBV6-2/TRBV6-3
ASSYYAMYPTREGLKRF
>TRBD2|TRBV10-3
AISSRGLDTDTQY
>NA|TRBV2
ASSGPTSSGYT
>TRBD2|TRBV5-4
ASSSGLAGENEQF
>TRBD1|TRBV11-2
ASSATGLEQY
>NA|TRBV20-1
SASGIEGTDTQY
>NA|TRBV4-1
ASSQSANSYEQY
>NA|TRBV7-2
ASSLAIFPDTQY
>NA|TRBV7-9
ASSLGVGMNTEAF
>NA|TRBV20-1
GARDRETQY
>NA|TRBV6-1
ASSGTLSDTQY
>TRBD2|TRBV11-2
ASSSLAGGPGTQY
>NA|TRBV6-1
ASRLHNEQF
>NA|TRBV20-1
SARVPGLLYNEQF
>NA|TRBV12-3/TRBV12-4
ASTLGSSYEQY
>NA|TRBV20-1
SARVEGTSYEQY
>TRBD1|TRBV20-1
SAGQVGSPLH
>TRBD1|TRBV6-2/TRBV6-3
ATSTGGSGANVLT
>TRBD1|TRBV4-3
ASSPRGQGEETQY
>TRBD1|TRBV6-6
ASSPRDRYTGELF
>NA|TRBV6-1
ASKMGANSPLH